The text below deals with one TCR beta chain. What it binds is not known. Measured with immunoSEQ multiplex PCR; TCRdb has only the in-frame clones, and not every one. The table shows about 130,000 clones, with around nine tenths occurring only once. The data stem from a study of radiation and T cells in renal cell carcinoma. The study, taken as a whole, reports: Without pretreatment biopsies, baseline tumor clonotype presence was undetermined.

Indicated time point: baseline pretreatment blood. Sample treatment: 15 Gy SBRT to primary tumor, nephrectomy 4 weeks later. Radiation-treated patients gave blood at baseline, week 2 and week 4. Clear cell pathology was present in this patient's renal cell carcinoma. The CDR3 sequence is 15 residues long. Trimming removed 8 bases from V and 6 bases from J; junction bases left unmatched: 10. Per germline, CDR1 SNHLY and CDR2 FYNNEI. The specimen was blood, collected from a patient whose treatment included radiotherapy and nephrectomy. The receptor was isolated from a woman aged 50 to 65 with renal cell carcinoma. The chain carries TRBV2 and TRBJ2-3; 11 bases align to TRBD2. CDR3: CASHLLAGGGDTQYF. DNA for the CDR3: TGTGCCAGCCATCTGCTAGCGGGGGGTGGGGATACGCAGTATTTT.